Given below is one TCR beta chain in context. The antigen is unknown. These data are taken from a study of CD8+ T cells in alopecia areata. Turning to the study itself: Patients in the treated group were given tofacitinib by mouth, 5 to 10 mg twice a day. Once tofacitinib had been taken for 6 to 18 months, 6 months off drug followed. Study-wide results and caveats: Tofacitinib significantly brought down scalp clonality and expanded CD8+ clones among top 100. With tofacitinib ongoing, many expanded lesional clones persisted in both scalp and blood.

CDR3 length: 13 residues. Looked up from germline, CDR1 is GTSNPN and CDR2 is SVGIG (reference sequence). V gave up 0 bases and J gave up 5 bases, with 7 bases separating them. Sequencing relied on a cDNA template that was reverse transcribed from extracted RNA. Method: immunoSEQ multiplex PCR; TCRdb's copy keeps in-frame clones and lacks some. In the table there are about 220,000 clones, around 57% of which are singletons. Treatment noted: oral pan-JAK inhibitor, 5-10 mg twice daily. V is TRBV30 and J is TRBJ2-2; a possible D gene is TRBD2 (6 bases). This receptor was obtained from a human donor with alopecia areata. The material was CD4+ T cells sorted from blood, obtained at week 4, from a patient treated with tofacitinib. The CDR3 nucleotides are TGTGCCTGGAGTGTAGGAGGGACCGGGGAGCTGTTTTTT. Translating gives CAWSVGGTGELFF.